Listed below are T cell receptor beta chains from one sample, sequenced in a study of blood T cell repertoires in COVID-19. Repertoires were generated with immunoSEQ multiplex PCR, while TCRdb's copy carries only in-frame clones and drops some. The sample has some 210,000 clones, over 75% seen once. Sequencing used peripheral blood. The receptors were sampled from a woman aged 40-49 years who had recovered from COVID-19. The CDR3 runs from the conserved cysteine through the conserved F or W. A D gene is named only where the DNA matches it firmly. Clone size is shown for a subset of rows, as once, few, many or a class of expanded clone.

CDR3 length	V gene	clone size	D gene	J gene	CDR3 DNA	CDR3 protein
12	TRBV2	-	-	TRBJ2-4	TGTGCCAGCAGTGAAGAACTGAGCATTCAGTACTTC	CASSEELSIQYF
15	TRBV7-8	-	-	TRBJ1-5	TGTGCCAGCAGCTTCGGGGTTTCGAGCAATCAGCCCCAGCATTTT	CASSFGVSSNQPQHF
16	TRBV18	-	TRBD1	TRBJ1-1	TGTGCCAGCTCGCTACGACCCAGGGGGCGGAACACTGAAGCTTTCTTT	CASSLRPRGRNTEAFF
15	TRBV7-2	-	-	TRBJ2-7	TGTGCCAGCAGCTTAGGAGGAACTCTGTCCTACGAGCAGTACTTC	CASSLGGTLSYEQYF
15	TRBV2	-	-	TRBJ2-5	TGTGCCAGCACGGCGATACGGGGGAAACAAGAGACCCAGTACTTC	CASTAIRGKQETQYF
14	TRBV19	-	-	TRBJ1-1	TGTGCCAGTAGTACCCCGGGGGTGAACACTGAAGCTTTCTTT	CASSTPGVNTEAFF
15	TRBV28	-	TRBD1	TRBJ2-7	TGTGCCAGCAGCTCATACGGGGACAGCACCTACGAGCAGTACTTC	CASSSYGDSTYEQYF
16	TRBV14	-	-	TRBJ2-1	TGTGCCAGCAGCCTCGGGACTCTTCTTACGGGGAATGAGCAGTTCTTC	CASSLGTLLTGNEQFF
15	TRBV18	-	TRBD2	TRBJ2-3	TGTGCCAGCTCACCGACTAGCGGAAGCACAGATACGCAGTATTTT	CASSPTSGSTDTQYF
15	TRBV19	-	-	TRBJ1-4	TGTGCCAGTAGTATCGGTCGGGGGGATAATGAAAAACTGTTTTTT	CASSIGRGDNEKLFF
16	TRBV6-2/TRBV6-3	once	TRBD2	TRBJ2-3	TGTGCCAGCAGTTATAATTCTGCGGGAGTACAAGATACGCAGTATTTT	CASSYNSAGVQDTQYF
16	TRBV5-1	-	TRBD1	TRBJ2-7	TGCGCCAGCAGCTTGTCCCGGGACAGGGTTACCTACGAGCAGTACTTC	CASSLSRDRVTYEQYF
15	TRBV7-6	-	TRBD2	TRBJ2-7	TGTGCCAGCAGCTTATTGCCTAGCGGGAGCCACGAGCAGTACTTC	CASSLLPSGSHEQYF
13	TRBV25-1	-	-	TRBJ2-2	TGTGCCAGCAGTGAAGCTAGGGGCGGGGAGCTGTTTTTT	CASSEARGGELFF
19	TRBV7-7	once	-	TRBJ2-3	TGTGCCAGCAGCTTAGAGGACAGGGGAACGGGAGGGCCCGCAGATACGCAGTATTTT	CASSLEDRGTGGPADTQYF
14	TRBV29-1	-	-	TRBJ1-1	TGCAGCGTTCTAAGCCTCTGGGAGGTCACTGAAGCTTTCTTT	CSVLSLWEVTEAFF
15	TRBV7-8	-	-	TRBJ1-4	TGTGCCAGCAGCTCCTCAGGGAACTCTAATGAAAAACTGTTTTTT	CASSSSGNSNEKLFF
18	TRBV30	-	TRBD1	TRBJ1-5	TGTGCCTGGAGTACCGGGACAGGAGTTCGTTCTAGCAATCAGCCCCAGCATTTT	CAWSTGTGVRSSNQPQHF
19	TRBV19	-	TRBD1	TRBJ1-5	TGTGCCAGTAGTATAGGTTACAGGGGCCGGATACATAGCAATCAGCCCCAGCATTTT	CASSIGYRGRIHSNQPQHF
15	TRBV6-5	-	TRBD2	TRBJ2-3	TGTGCCAGCAGCAGCGGGACTAGCGGCACAGATACGCAGTATTTT	CASSSGTSGTDTQYF